Here is one T cell receptor (beta chain) with its context. What it recognizes is unknown. Germline V gene lookup returns CDR1 SGHKS and CDR2 YYEKEE (reference sequence). This CDR3 is 16 amino acids long. The ends were cut back, 4 bases at V and 3 bases at J, with 16 bases in the middle. These data come from a study of OX40 agonist ivuxolimab in advanced cancers. Whole-study results and caveats: Patients with a partial response at 0.1-3.0 mg/kg had among the lowest clonal expansion.

Libraries were prepared by immunoSEQ multiplex PCR; TCRdb keeps only in-frame clonotypes and omits some of them. This sample has approximately 82,000 clones; around nine tenths occur once, and the top ten carry about 0.63%. The sequence came from an adult with an advanced solid tumor such as melanoma, head and neck, liver or kidney cancer. The V gene is TRBV5-5, the J gene TRBJ2-2, with D perhaps TRBD2 (6 bases). The specimen comprised CD4+ or CD8+ T cells sorted from blood, sampled in a trial of the OX40 agonist ivuxolimab. CDR3 coding DNA: TGTGCCAGCAGCCCGCCCACTAGCCCTTACACCGGGGAGCTGTTTTTT. Protein sequence: CASSPPTSPYTGELFF.